These 8 T cell receptor beta chains were all obtained from the same sample, sequenced in a study of T cells after yellow fever vaccination. Each CDR3 protein is one row after TCRdb ran MiXCR on the 5' RACE reads. The data show some 350,000 distinct CDR3 sequences, 4.1% seen once. Here the sequenced sample was PBMCs, taken 5 days after the yellow fever booster vaccination. The receptor source for this set is a man between 18 and 35 years old who received the YFV17D yellow fever vaccine.

The rearrangement links TRBV4-1 to TRBJ1-5; D ambiguous. The V end was cut by 1 base, the J end by 0 bases, with 7 bases between. Germline CDR1 and CDR2: MGHRA and YSYEKL. The CDR3 is 15 amino acids. The CDR3 sequence: CASSQGRASNQPQHF. The CDR3 DNA follows: TGCGCCAGCAGCCAAGGGAGGGCTAGCAATCAGCCCCAGCATTTT.

The chain joins TRBV7-6 to TRBJ1-6; TRBD1 is a possible D gene (5 bases). The CDR3 extends over 18 amino acids. Germline loops: CDR1 SGHVS, CDR2 FNYEAQ. The ends were cut back, 4 bases at V and 0 bases at J, with 16 bases in the middle. The CDR3 bases are TGTGCCAGCAGCTCTTTGGGGGGACCGAGCTCCTATAATTCACCCCTCCACTTT. Protein: CASSSLGGPSSYNSPLHF.

The chain combines TRBV7-9 with TRBJ1-1; D is unresolved. Between the trimmed V and J ends, which lost 0 bases and 0 bases, there was a span of 8 bases. Germline V CDR1 and CDR2: SEHNR, FQNEAQ (reference sequence). The CDR3 consists of 15 residues. The CDR3 nucleotides are TGTGCCAGCAGCTTAGCCTTTGCAGTGAACACTGAAGCTTTCTTT. Translation gives CASSLAFAVNTEAFF.

This clonotype was picked up a small number of times. The chain's CDR3 is CASSPQSGDTQYF. CDR3 nucleotides: TGTGCCAGCAGTCCGCAAAGTGGAGATACGCAGTATTTT. V gene TRBV12-3 or TRBV12-4 combines with J gene TRBJ2-3, with unresolved D. The CDR3 covers 13 residues. V was pared by 5 bases and J by 5 bases, with 11 bases between.

This clonotype showed up many times. The V call is TRBV9, the J call TRBJ1-1; the D is unclear. The CDR3 has 15 amino acids. CDR1 and CDR2 (germline): SGDLS, YYNGEE. Trimming removed 0 bases at V and 6 bases at J, with 15 bases between. CDR3: CASSVGSGDGAEAFF. Here the CDR3 DNA reads TGTGCCAGCAGCGTAGGTTCTGGGGATGGAGCTGAAGCTTTCTTT.

This clonotype occurred a few times. The chain joins TRBV4-1 to TRBJ1-1; D is unresolved. Germline V gene sequence: CDR1 MGHRA, CDR2 YSYEKL. The V end was cut by 0 bases, the J end by 7 bases, with 12 bases between. The length of the CDR3 is 14 residues. CDR3 in amino acids: CASSQELVLLEAFF. In DNA form, the CDR3 reads TGCGCCAGCAGCCAAGAACTTGTGCTTCTTGAAGCTTTCTTT.

This clonotype was seen only a few times. V usage is TRBV4-1 and J usage is TRBJ1-2; D is perhaps TRBD1 (6 bases). CDR3 size: 15 residues. Germline-derived CDR1 and CDR2 are MGHRA and YSYEKL. V gave up 6 bases and J gave up 5 bases, with 19 bases separating them. CDR3 DNA sequence: TGCGCCAGCAGTCCCAGGGTTGGGGGCGGATATGGCTACACCTTC. This translates into CASSPRVGGGYGYTF.

This clonotype appeared a few times. The chain uses TRBV12-3 or TRBV12-4 and TRBJ1-1; a possible D gene is TRBD1 (6 bases). The CDR3 contains 16 residues. V was shortened by 3 bases and J by 4 bases, with 18 bases between the two germline ends. For the CDR3, the DNA is TGTGCCAGCAGTTTGTCTTTCTCCAGGGGAAGCACTGAAGCTTTCTTT. Translation: CASSLSFSRGSTEAFF.